A single sample is the source of the 23 T cell receptor beta chains below, sequenced in a study of blood T cell repertoires in COVID-19. Measured with immunoSEQ multiplex PCR; TCRdb has only the in-frame clones, and not every one. The sample shows tens of thousands of clones, approximately 90% of them seen only once. The sample taken for sequencing was peripheral blood. These receptors all come from a human donor in a cohort sampled during active COVID-19.

V is TRBV7-9 and J is TRBJ1-2, with D perhaps TRBD1 (5 bases). Germline V gene data show CDR1 as SEHNR and CDR2 as FQNEAQ (reference sequence). The CDR3 runs 12 residues. Between the trimmed V and J ends, which lost 4 bases and 8 bases, there was a span of 11 bases. The CDR3 nucleotides read TGTGCCAGCAGCTCATCTAGGGGAGGCTACACCTTC. This sequence encodes CASSSSRGGYTF.

The J gene is TRBJ2-3, the V gene TRBV3-1 (or the pseudogene TRBV3-2), with 9 bases that match TRBD2. The CDR3 length is 15 residues. V dropped 6 bases and J dropped 3; count of bases not matched to a gene: 7. The germline V gene encodes CDR1 LGHDT and CDR2 YNNKEL (reference sequence). CDR3 sequence reads: CASSLNSGGTDTQYF. In DNA, the CDR3 is TGTGCCAGCAGTCTCAATAGCGGGGGAACAGATACGCAGTATTTT.

The V and J genes are TRBV18 and TRBJ1-1; a possible D gene is TRBD1 (5 bases). Trimming left V 3 bases short and J 6 bases short, with 14 bases between. Germline V CDR1 and CDR2: KGHSH, LQKENI. The CDR3 is 14 residues long. This chain's CDR3 is CASSPSSGLPEAFF. The CDR3 nucleotides are TGTGCCAGCTCACCTTCGTCGGGACTCCCTGAAGCTTTCTTT.

CDR3 residues: CASSPPRGETQYF. CDR3 sequence (DNA): TGTGCCAGCAGCCCACCCCGAGGGGAGACCCAGTACTTC. The chain couples TRBV3-1 (or the pseudogene TRBV3-2) to TRBJ2-5; weak D call: TRBD2 (5 bases). V was shortened by 4 bases and J by 5 bases, with 11 bases between the two germline ends. This CDR3 contains 13 residues. The germline V gene has CDR1 LGHDT and CDR2 YNNKEL (reference sequence).

The chain couples TRBV5-4 to TRBJ2-5; 7 nucleotides agree with TRBD2. J gave up 7 bases and V 4 bases, and 1 base lay outside the gene matches. Germline V lookup: CDR1 SGHNT, CDR2 YYREEE (reference sequence). This CDR3 region has 11 residues. CDR3 nucleotide sequence: TGTGCCAGCAGCACGGGGGGGACCCAGTACTTC. Translation: CASSTGGTQYF.

This chain joins TRBV11-2 and TRBJ1-1; D is perhaps TRBD1 (5 bases). Trimming took 0 bases from V and 0 from J, leaving 8 bases between them. Per the germline V gene, CDR1 is SGHAT and CDR2 is FQNNGV. The CDR3 sequence is 15 residues long. The CDR3: CASSLEGAMNTEAFF. The CDR3, as DNA: TGTGCCAGCAGCTTAGAAGGGGCGATGAACACTGAAGCTTTCTTT.

J is TRBJ2-7 and V is TRBV6-2 or TRBV6-3; 7 nucleotides agree with TRBD2. The germline CDR1 and CDR2 sequences are MNHEY and SVGEGT. The CDR3 loop spans 13 amino acids. J lost 5 bases, V lost 2 bases, and 3 bases had no gene match. DNA of the CDR3: TGTGCCAGCAGTTACGTGGGGGGGAACGAGCAGTACTTC. It translates to CASSYVGGNEQYF.

V usage is TRBV3-1 (or the pseudogene TRBV3-2) and J usage is TRBJ2-3, with 14 bases aligning to TRBD2. V trimming: 7 bases; J trimming: 5 bases; junction bases outside the gene matches: 17. This CDR3 is 19 amino acids long. Germline-derived CDR1 and CDR2 are LGHDT and YNNKEL (reference sequence). CDR3 DNA: TGTGCCAGCACCTCGGGACTAGCGGGGGTCCCGGGAGCGGAAGATACGCAGTATTTT. Protein product: CASTSGLAGVPGAEDTQYF.

The chain combines TRBV3-1 (or the pseudogene TRBV3-2) with TRBJ2-7; TRBD1 agrees at 10 bases. The junction had 6 bases not matched to a gene; V was cut back by 4 bases and J by 6 bases. Germline assignment: CDR1 LGHDT and CDR2 YNNKEL (reference sequence). The CDR3 runs 14 residues. CDR3 bases: TGTGCCAGCAGCCCATCAGGACAGGGGGGCGAGCAGTACTTC. Translating it yields CASSPSGQGGEQYF.

The chain joins TRBV6-4 to TRBJ2-1; 7 nucleotides agree with TRBD2. J was trimmed by 4 bases and V by 3 bases; bases with no gene match: 9. In germline, CDR1 is MRHNA, CDR2 SNTAGT. This CDR3 has 16 residues. The CDR3 reads CASSDSSGGGYNEQFF. The CDR3 DNA reads TGTGCCAGCAGTGATTCCTCGGGGGGAGGGTACAATGAGCAGTTCTTC.

This clone occurred once. The chain employs TRBV12-3 or TRBV12-4 and TRBJ2-3, with 8 bases fitting TRBD1. This CDR3 is built from 12 residues. Trimming took 2 bases from V and 10 from J; bases not matched to a gene: 2. In DNA form, the CDR3 reads TGTGCCAGCAGTTTATGGGGACAGGCGCAGTATTTT. As protein: CASSLWGQAQYF.

In this sample, this clone turned up a few times. The J gene is TRBJ1-1, the V gene TRBV19; no clear D gene. Trimming stripped 7 bases from V and 5 bases from J, with 17 bases between. There are 14 residues in the CDR3. In germline, CDR1 is LNHDA, CDR2 SQIVND (reference sequence). This chain's CDR3 is CASTFGRGGTEAFF. The CDR3, as DNA: TGTGCCAGTACTTTCGGGAGAGGAGGGACTGAAGCTTTCTTT.

The chain is built from TRBV30 and TRBJ2-5, with TRBD2 as a possible D gene (5 bases). The germline V and J ends were trimmed by 2 bases and 4 bases, with 20 bases remaining between them. The germline V gene has CDR1 GTSNPN and CDR2 SVGIG (reference sequence). The CDR3 length is 16 residues. Here the CDR3 DNA reads TGTGCCTGGAGTCGGGGTGCGCTTCCAAGAGGAGAGACCCAGTACTTC. It yields the protein CAWSRGALPRGETQYF.

The genes are TRBV7-2 and TRBJ2-7; D is unclear. The V end lost 3 bases, the J end lost 1 base, and 7 bases lay between the germline ends. The CDR3 contains 13 residues. Germline V gives CDR1 SGHTA, CDR2 FQGNSA. In DNA, the CDR3 is TGTGCCAGCAGCTTGCTCGGTTCCTACGAGCAGTACTTC. Amino acid sequence: CASSLLGSYEQYF.

The V and J genes are TRBV2 and TRBJ1-2; 8 bases are a match to TRBD1. Trimming took 4 bases from V and 5 from J; bases not matched to a gene: 6. The germline gives CDR1 SNHLY, CDR2 FYNNEI. The CDR3 has 14 amino acids. Written as DNA, the CDR3 is TGTGCCAGCAGTGCCGGACAGGGAAGATATGGCTACACCTTC. Encoded protein: CASSAGQGRYGYTF. The full variable domain, rest sourced from reference TRBV2 and TRBJ1-2, is EPEVTQTPSHQVTQMGQEVILRCVPISNHLYFYWYRQILGQKVEFLVSFYNNEISEKSEIFDDQFSVERPDGSNFTLKIRSTKLEDSAMYFCASSAGQGRYGYTFGSGTRLTVV.

The chain uses TRBV6-2 or TRBV6-3 and TRBJ2-5, with no clear D. Per germline, CDR1 MNHEY and CDR2 SVGEGT. The CDR3 extends over 14 amino acids. V was shortened by 5 bases and J by 1 base, with 11 bases between the two germline ends. CDR3 DNA sequence: TGTGCCAGCAGTAGGTCCGACACCCAAGAGACCCAGTACTTC. It encodes CASSRSDTQETQYF.

The chain employs TRBV7-2 and TRBJ2-1, with 10 bases identical to TRBD2. In germline, CDR1 is SGHTA, CDR2 FQGNSA. Trimming at V came to 5 bases and at J to 8 bases, leaving 9 bases not matched to a gene. The CDR3 consists of 15 residues. The CDR3 region is CASSPRTSGLDEQFF. CDR3 in DNA: TGTGCCAGCAGCCCCCGGACTAGCGGCTTGGATGAGCAGTTCTTC.

The V gene is TRBV6-5, the J gene TRBJ2-5, with TRBD1 identical over 9 bases. Trimming at V came to 2 bases and at J to 2 bases, leaving 6 bases not matched to a gene. This CDR3 contains 16 residues. The germline V gene encodes CDR1 MNHEY and CDR2 SVGAGI. Written as DNA, the CDR3 is TGTGCCAGCAGTTACCCGAGACAGGGGGGACAAGAGACCCAGTACTTC. This translates into CASSYPRQGGQETQYF.

V is TRBV6-2 or TRBV6-3 and J is TRBJ1-1; tentatively, D is TRBD1 (6 bases). Germline V gene data show CDR1 as MNHEY and CDR2 as SVGEGT. This CDR3 contains 12 residues. Trimming pared 0 bases from V and 11 bases from J, leaving 10 bases between. The CDR3 loop reads CASSYSTGDAFF. The CDR3 DNA sequence: TGTGCCAGCAGTTACTCGACAGGAGACGCTTTCTTT.

This clone was counted only a few times. The CDR3: CAWSPGQGRYEQYF. In DNA form, the CDR3 reads TGTGCCTGGAGCCCGGGACAGGGGCGTTACGAGCAGTACTTC. This chain connects TRBV30 to TRBJ2-7; 10 nucleotides agree with TRBD1. V was clipped by 3 bases and J by 4 bases; unmatched bases: 6. The germline CDR1 and CDR2 sequences are GTSNPN and SVGIG (reference sequence). The CDR3 consists of 14 residues.

The J gene is TRBJ1-1, the V gene TRBV9; D not certain. Between the trimmed V and J ends, which lost 3 bases and 7 bases, there was a span of 7 bases. From germline, CDR1 is SGDLS and CDR2 YYNGEE. The CDR3 spans 11 residues. The CDR3 DNA sequence: TGTGCCAGCAGCGCGGGTGGTGAAGCTTTCTTT. Protein product: CASSAGGEAFF.

This clone was counted a single time. This sequence joins TRBV27 and TRBJ2-7; TRBD2 agrees at 9 bases. The CDR3 has 13 amino acids. The V gene end was trimmed by 5 bases and the J gene end by 7 bases; junction bases not matched to a gene: 6. Germline V lookup: CDR1 MNHEY, CDR2 SMNVEV (reference sequence). In DNA form, the CDR3 reads TGTGCCAGCAGTCCGACTAGCGGTTGGGAGCAGTACTTC. Protein: CASSPTSGWEQYF.

The sample holds one count of this clone. The chain joins TRBV5-6 to TRBJ2-2, with 8 bases aligning to TRBD1. The CDR3 has 16 residues. Germline lookup yields CDR1 SGHDT and CDR2 YYEEEE. With V trimmed by 3 bases and J by 5 bases, 9 bases remained unmatched. The CDR3 spells CASSSFRTGLTGELFF. The CDR3 bases are TGTGCCAGCAGCTCCTTCAGGACAGGGCTAACCGGGGAGCTGTTTTTT.